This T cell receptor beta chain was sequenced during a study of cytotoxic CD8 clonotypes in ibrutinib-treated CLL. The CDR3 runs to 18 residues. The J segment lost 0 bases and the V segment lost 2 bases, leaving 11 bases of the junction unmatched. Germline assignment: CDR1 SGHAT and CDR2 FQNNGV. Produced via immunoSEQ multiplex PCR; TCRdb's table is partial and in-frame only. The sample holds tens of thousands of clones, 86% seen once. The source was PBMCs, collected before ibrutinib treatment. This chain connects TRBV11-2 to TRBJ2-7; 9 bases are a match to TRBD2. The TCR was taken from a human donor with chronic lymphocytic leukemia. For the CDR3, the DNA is TGTGCCAGCAGCTTAATGTTCACTAGCGGGTCTAGCTCCTACGAGCAGTACTTC. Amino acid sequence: CASSLMFTSGSSSYEQYF.